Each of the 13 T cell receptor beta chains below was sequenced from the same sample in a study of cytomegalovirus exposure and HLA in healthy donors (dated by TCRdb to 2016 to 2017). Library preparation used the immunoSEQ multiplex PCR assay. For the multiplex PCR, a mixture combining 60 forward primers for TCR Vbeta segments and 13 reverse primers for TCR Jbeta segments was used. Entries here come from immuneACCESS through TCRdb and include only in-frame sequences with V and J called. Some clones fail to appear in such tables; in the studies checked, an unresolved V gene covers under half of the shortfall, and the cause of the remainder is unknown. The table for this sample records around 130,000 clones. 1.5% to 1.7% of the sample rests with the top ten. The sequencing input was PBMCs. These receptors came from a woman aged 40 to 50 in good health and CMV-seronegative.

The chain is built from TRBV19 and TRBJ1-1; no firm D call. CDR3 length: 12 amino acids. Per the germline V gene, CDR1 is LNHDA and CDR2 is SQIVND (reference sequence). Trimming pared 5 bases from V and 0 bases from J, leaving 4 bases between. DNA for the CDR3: TGTGCCAGTAGTCACTTGAACACTGAAGCTTTCTTT. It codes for CASSHLNTEAFF.

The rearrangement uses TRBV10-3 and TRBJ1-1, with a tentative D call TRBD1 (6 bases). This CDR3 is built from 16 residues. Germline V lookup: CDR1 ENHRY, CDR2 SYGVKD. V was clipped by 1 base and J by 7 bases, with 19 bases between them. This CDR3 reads CAISEYPGAGAVEAFF. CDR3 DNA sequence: TGTGCCATCAGTGAGTACCCTGGGGCAGGGGCAGTTGAAGCTTTCTTT.

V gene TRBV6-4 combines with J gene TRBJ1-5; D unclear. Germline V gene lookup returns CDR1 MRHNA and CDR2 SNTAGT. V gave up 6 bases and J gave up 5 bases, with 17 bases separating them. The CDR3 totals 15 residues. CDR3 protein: CASSLHGVGDQPQHF. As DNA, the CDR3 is TGTGCCAGCAGCCTACACGGGGTGGGAGATCAGCCCCAGCATTTT.

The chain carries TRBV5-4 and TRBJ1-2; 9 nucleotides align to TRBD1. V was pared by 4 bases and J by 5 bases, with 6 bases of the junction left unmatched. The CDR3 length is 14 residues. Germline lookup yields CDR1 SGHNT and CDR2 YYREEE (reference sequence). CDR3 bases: TGTGCCAGCAGCCGGGACAGGGTGGGATATGGCTACACCTTC. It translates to CASSRDRVGYGYTF.

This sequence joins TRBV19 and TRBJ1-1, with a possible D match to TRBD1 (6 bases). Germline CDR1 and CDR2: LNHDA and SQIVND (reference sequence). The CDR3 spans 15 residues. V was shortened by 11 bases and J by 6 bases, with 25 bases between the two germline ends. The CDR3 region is CASRTTGIDRSEAFF. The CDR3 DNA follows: TGTGCCTCTCGAACCACAGGGATTGATAGATCTGAAGCTTTCTTT.

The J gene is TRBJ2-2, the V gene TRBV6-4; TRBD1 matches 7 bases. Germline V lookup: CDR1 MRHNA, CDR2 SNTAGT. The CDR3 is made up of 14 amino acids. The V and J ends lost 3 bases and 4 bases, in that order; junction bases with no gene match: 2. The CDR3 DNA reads TGTGCCAGCAGTGATGGGACAGCCACCGGGGAGCTGTTTTTT. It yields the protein CASSDGTATGELFF.

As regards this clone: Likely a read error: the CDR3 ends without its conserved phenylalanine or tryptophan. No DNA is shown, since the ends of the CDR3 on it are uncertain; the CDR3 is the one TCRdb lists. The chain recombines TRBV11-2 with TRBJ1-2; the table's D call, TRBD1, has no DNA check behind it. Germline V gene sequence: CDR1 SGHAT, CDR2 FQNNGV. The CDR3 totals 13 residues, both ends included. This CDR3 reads CASSLNPGQGASL.

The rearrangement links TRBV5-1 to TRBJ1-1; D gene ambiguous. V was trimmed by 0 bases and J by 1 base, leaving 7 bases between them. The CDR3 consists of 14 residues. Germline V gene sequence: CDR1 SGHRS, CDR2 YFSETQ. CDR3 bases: TGCGCCAGCAGCTTGGAGATTAGGAACACTGAAGCTTTCTTT. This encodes CASSLEIRNTEAFF.

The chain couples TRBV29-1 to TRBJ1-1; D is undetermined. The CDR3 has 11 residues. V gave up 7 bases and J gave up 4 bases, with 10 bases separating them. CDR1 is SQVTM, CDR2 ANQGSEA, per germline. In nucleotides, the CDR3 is TGCAGCGCCACGGGGTCCACTGAAGCTTTCTTT. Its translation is CSATGSTEAFF.

The DNA for the CDR3 is TGTGCCAGCAGTTTAAGACTTGGGACAGGGACTTATAATTCACCCCTCCACTTT. This codes for CASSLRLGTGTYNSPLHF. The V call is TRBV27, the J call TRBJ1-6; 9 nucleotides align to TRBD1. The J segment lost 4 bases and the V segment lost 2 bases, leaving 9 bases of the junction unmatched. The CDR3 contains 18 residues. Looked up from germline, CDR1 is MNHEY and CDR2 is SMNVEV (reference sequence).

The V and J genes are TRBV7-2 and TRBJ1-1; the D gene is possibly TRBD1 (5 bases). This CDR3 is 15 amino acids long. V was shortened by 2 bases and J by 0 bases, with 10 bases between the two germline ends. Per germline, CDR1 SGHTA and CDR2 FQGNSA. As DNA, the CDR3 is TGTGCCAGCAGCTTATTAGCAGGGATGAACACTGAAGCTTTCTTT. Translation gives CASSLLAGMNTEAFF.

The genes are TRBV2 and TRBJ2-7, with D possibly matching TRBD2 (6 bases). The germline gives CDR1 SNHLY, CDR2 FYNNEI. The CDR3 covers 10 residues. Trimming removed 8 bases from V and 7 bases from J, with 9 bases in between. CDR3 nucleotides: TGTGCCAGCGATGGGGGGGAGCAGTACGTC. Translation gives CASDGGEQYV.

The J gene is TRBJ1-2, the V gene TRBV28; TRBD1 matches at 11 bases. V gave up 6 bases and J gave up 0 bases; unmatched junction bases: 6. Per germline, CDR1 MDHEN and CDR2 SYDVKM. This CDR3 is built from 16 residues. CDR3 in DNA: TGTGCCAGCAGGGTCGGGACAGGGGGACCTAACTATGGCTACACCTTC. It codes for CASRVGTGGPNYGYTF.